The 21 T cell receptor beta chains below come from one sample, sequenced in a study of graft-versus-host responses after intestinal transplantation. These receptors' antigens are unknown. Profiled with immunoSEQ multiplex PCR; TCRdb holds only in-frame clones, not every one. The table has more than 90,000 clones, 90% to 95% seen once. Sequencing was performed on unstimulated CD8+ T cells sorted from spleen or lymph node cells, taken before intestinal transplant. These TCRs come from a human donor who received an intestinal transplant.

The CDR3 is CASSVERTGVNSPLHF. The CDR3 DNA reads TGTGCCAGCAGCGTAGAAAGGACAGGGGTTAATTCACCCCTCCACTTT. J is TRBJ1-6 and V is TRBV9; 9 bases are shared with TRBD1. Germline assignment: CDR1 SGDLS and CDR2 YYNGEE. The junction had 4 bases not matched to a gene; V was cut back by 0 bases and J by 6 bases. The CDR3 is 16 amino acids.

The CDR3 DNA reads as TGTGCCAGCAGTGTCTATAGCGGGAGCTATGAGCAGTTCTTC. As protein: CASSVYSGSYEQFF. This rearrangement joins TRBV6-4 to TRBJ2-1; 9 bases line up with TRBD2. V dropped 4 bases and J dropped 8; count of bases not matched to a gene: 6. This CDR3 comprises 14 residues. Germline V gene lookup returns CDR1 MRHNA and CDR2 SNTAGT.

The gene calls are TRBV5-6 and TRBJ1-2; D might be TRBD1 (6 bases). Trimming pared 0 bases from V and 12 bases from J, leaving 15 bases between. In germline, CDR1 is SGHDT, CDR2 YYEEEE. The CDR3 loop spans 13 amino acids. This CDR3 reads CASSLGQGHFDTF. For the CDR3, the DNA is TGTGCCAGCAGCTTGGGGCAGGGACACTTTGACACCTTC.

The chain employs TRBV5-1 and TRBJ2-7; possibly TRBD1 for D (6 bases). The length of the CDR3 is 16 residues. Per the germline V gene, CDR1 is SGHRS and CDR2 is YFSETQ. Deletions cut 2 bases from V and 5 bases from J, with 20 bases between. The CDR3 coding sequence is TGCGCCAGCAGCTTTGGGTCCTGGGGGCAGGGTGACGAGCAGTACTTC. Its translation is CASSFGSWGQGDEQYF.

This sequence joins TRBV7-2 and TRBJ2-7, with 7 bases fitting TRBD2. The trim removed 8 bases at V and 2 bases at J, leaving 9 bases unmatched. This CDR3 has 14 amino acids. Germline loops: CDR1 SGHTA, CDR2 FQGNSA. The CDR3, as DNA: TGTGCCAGCTCCTGGGGGGAGGGTACCTACGAGCAGTACTTC. It specifies CASSWGEGTYEQYF. The whole variable domain, filled in from reference TRBV7-2 and TRBJ2-7, reads GAGVSQSPSNKVTEKGKDVELRCDPISGHTALYWYRQSLGQGLEFLIYFQGNSAPDKSGLPSDRFSAERTGGSVSTLTIQRTQQEDSAVYLCASSWGEGTYEQYFGPGTRLTVT.

CDR3 sequence: CSVEETEGPPYEQYF. In nucleotides, the CDR3 is TGCAGCGTTGAAGAGACGGAGGGGCCCCCCTACGAGCAGTACTTC. This chain uses TRBV29-1 with TRBJ2-7; tentatively, D is TRBD2 (6 bases). The CDR3 is 15 amino acids. V was cut by 0 bases and J by 2 bases, with 14 bases left in between. Germline CDR1 is SQVTM and CDR2 is ANQGSEA.

V is TRBV7-6 and J is TRBJ2-7; a weak D match, TRBD1 (5 bases). In germline, CDR1 is SGHVS, CDR2 FNYEAQ. The CDR3 runs to 13 residues. V lost 1 base and J 3 bases, leaving 7 bases between the germline ends. The CDR3 nucleotides are TGTGCCAGCAGCTTAGGGGGCATCTACGAGCAGTACTTC. This translates into CASSLGGIYEQYF. The full variable domain, completed using reference TRBV7-6 and TRBJ2-7, is GAGVSQSPRYKVTKRGQDVALRCDPISGHVSLYWYRQALGQGPEFLTYFNYEAQQDKSGLPNDRFSAERPEGSISTLTIQRTEQRDSAMYRCASSLGGIYEQYFGPGTRLTVT.

The J gene is TRBJ1-3, the V gene TRBV5-6; 7 positions match TRBD1. Germline CDR1 is SGHDT and CDR2 is YYEEEE. Trimming took 4 bases from V and 7 from J; bases not matched to a gene: 11. The CDR3 covers 15 residues. The CDR3 sequence: CASSQRKTGWNTIYF. CDR3 nucleotides: TGTGCCAGCAGCCAGAGGAAGACAGGGTGGAACACCATATATTTT. Based on the CDR3 plus reference TRBV5-6 and TRBJ1-3, the full variable domain is DAGVTQSPTHLIKTRGQQVTLRCSPKSGHDTVSWYQQALGQGPQFIFQYYEEEERQRGNFPDRFSGHQFPNYSSELNVNALLLGDSALYLCASSQRKTGWNTIYFGEGSWLTVV.

The V gene is TRBV9, the J gene TRBJ2-3; 8 bases map to TRBD2. The CDR3 extends over 16 amino acids. With 0 bases clipped from V and 3 bases from J, the junction kept 6 bases outside the gene matches. CDR1 and CDR2 from the germline V gene are SGDLS and YYNGEE. The CDR3 is CASSVAPSGGTDTQYF. CDR3 coding DNA: TGTGCCAGCAGCGTAGCCCCTTCGGGAGGGACAGATACGCAGTATTTT.

The CDR3: CASTGQGRGDSYEQYF. DNA for the CDR3: TGTGCCAGTACCGGACAGGGCAGAGGGGACTCCTACGAGCAGTACTTC. The J gene is TRBJ2-7, the V gene TRBV19; 8 nucleotides line up with TRBD1. CDR3 size: 16 residues. Germline V gene data show CDR1 as LNHDA and CDR2 as SQIVND (reference sequence). Trimming at V came to 7 bases and at J to 0 bases, leaving 11 bases not matched to a gene.

This chain connects TRBV28 to TRBJ2-1, with 12 bases matching TRBD2. Germline V gives CDR1 MDHEN, CDR2 SYDVKM. Losses at the gene ends were 4 bases for V and 8 bases for J; bases not matched to a gene: 9. This CDR3 contains 16 residues. CDR3 bases: TGTGCCAGCAGTTCGACTAGCGGGGGCTCAGATGATGAGCAGTTCTTC. Encoded protein: CASSSTSGGSDDEQFF. Full variable domain (outside the CDR3, taken from reference TRBV28 and TRBJ2-1): DVKVTQSSRYLVKRTGEKVFLECVQDMDHENMFWYRQDPGLGLRLIYFSYDVKMKEKGDIPEGYSVSREKKERFSLILESASTNQTSMYLCASSSTSGGSDDEQFFGPGTRLTVL.

J is TRBJ1-6 and V is TRBV6-5, with D unresolved. The germline V gene encodes CDR1 MNHEY and CDR2 SVGAGI. V lost 8 bases, J lost 10 bases, and 18 bases lay in between. The CDR3 loop spans 14 amino acids. The CDR3 DNA sequence: TGTGCCAGCGCCGGGGAGGCAGTTTGGTCACCCCTCCACTTT. Protein sequence: CASAGEAVWSPLHF.

The chain links TRBV4-1 to TRBJ1-3, with 9 bases aligning to TRBD1. CDR1 and CDR2 (germline): MGHRA, YSYEKL. V lost 5 bases, J lost 4 bases, and 0 bases stayed unmatched. The CDR3 has 13 amino acids. CDR3 nucleotides: TGCGCCAGCAGCGGGACAGGGGGAAACACCATATATTTT. Protein: CASSGTGGNTIYF.

This chain connects TRBV7-3 to TRBJ1-2; the match to TRBD1 covers 10 bases. Trimming cost V 4 bases and J 8 bases; bases outside gene matches: 13. Germline CDR1 reads SGHTA; CDR2 reads FQGTGA. CDR3 length: 16 amino acids. CDR3: CASSSGTGVPGEGYTF. CDR3 nucleotide sequence: TGTGCCAGCAGCTCCGGGACAGGGGTACCTGGGGAGGGCTACACCTTC.

The gene calls are TRBV27 and TRBJ2-7; D possibly corresponds to TRBD1 (5 bases). V was clipped by 3 bases and J by 4 bases, with 13 bases between them. The CDR3 extends over 14 amino acids. Germline-derived CDR1 and CDR2 are MNHEY and SMNVEV (reference sequence). CDR3 nucleotide sequence: TGTGCCAGCAGTTTTTCCGTGGGGCAGTACGAGCAGTACTTC. Protein sequence: CASSFSVGQYEQYF.

The V gene is TRBV21-1, the J gene TRBJ2-1; the table's TRBD2 call for D was not verified on the DNA. TRBV21-1 is a known pseudogene. The CDR3 covers 17 residues. CDR3 region: CASTQKARDREIDEQFF. The CDR3 DNA reads as TGTGCCAGCACCCAGAAGGCAAGGGATCGGGAGATAGATGAGCAGTTCTTC.

This clone was seen a single time. The CDR3 bases are TGTGCCTGGAATCGCTTAGGGGGATCTCAAGAGACCCAGTACTTC. Translated: CAWNRLGGSQETQYF. The chain couples TRBV30 to TRBJ2-5; D perhaps matches TRBD1 (6 bases). This CDR3 is built from 15 residues. In germline, CDR1 is GTSNPN, CDR2 SVGIG (reference sequence). The V and J ends lost 4 bases and 2 bases respectively, with 17 bases between them.

J is TRBJ2-1 and V is TRBV27; 12 nucleotides line up with TRBD2. CDR1 and CDR2 (germline): MNHEY, SMNVEV (reference sequence). V shed 2 bases and J 5 bases; nucleotides not matched to a gene: 1. The length of the CDR3 is 15 residues. The CDR3 bases are TGTGCCAGCAGTTTAGGACTAGCGGGGAACAATGAGCAGTTCTTC. This gives the protein CASSLGLAGNNEQFF.

The chain couples TRBV2 to TRBJ2-7; D gene ambiguous. Germline V CDR1 and CDR2: SNHLY, FYNNEI. The CDR3 is 10 residues long. Trimming removed 5 bases from V and 4 bases from J, with 3 bases in between. DNA for the CDR3: TGTGCCAGCAGTCAATACGAGCAGTACTTC. As protein: CASSQYEQYF.

The CDR3 protein is CASSSGTGGNSPLHF. The CDR3, as DNA: TGTGCCAGCAGTTCCGGGACAGGGGGTAATTCACCCCTCCACTTT. This rearrangement joins TRBV27 to TRBJ1-6, with 11 positions matching TRBD1. The germline gives CDR1 MNHEY, CDR2 SMNVEV (reference sequence). The ends lost 4 bases at V and 6 bases at J; junction bases unmatched: 2. This CDR3 is 15 amino acids long.

The V and J genes are TRBV19 and TRBJ1-1, with TRBD1 matching over 11 bases. Germline CDR1 is LNHDA and CDR2 is SQIVND (reference sequence). CDR3 size: 14 residues. The ends lost 7 bases at V and 4 bases at J; junction bases unmatched: 5. DNA of the CDR3: TGTGCCAGTACCCCGGGGACAGGGGGCACTGAAGCTTTCTTT. It is translated as CASTPGTGGTEAFF.